This TCR beta chain is drawn from a study of cytotoxic CD8 clonotypes in ibrutinib-treated CLL. V gave up 1 base and J gave up 3 bases; unmatched junction bases: 3. CDR1 LGHNA and CDR2 YNFKEQ come from the germline V gene. This CDR3 is built from 15 residues. TCRdb's table, derived via immunoSEQ multiplex PCR, lists solely in-frame clones and lacks some. The profile shows 150,000 to 250,000 clones, 72% of them singletons. The sequence was collected from a human donor with chronic lymphocytic leukemia. The V and J genes are TRBV4-2 and TRBJ2-7, with 10 bases fitting TRBD1. The material sequenced was PBMCs, taken after 24 months of ibrutinib treatment. The CDR3 loop reads CASSQGGTGVYEQYF. The CDR3 DNA follows: TGTGCCAGCAGCCAAGGAGGGACAGGGGTCTACGAGCAGTACTTC.